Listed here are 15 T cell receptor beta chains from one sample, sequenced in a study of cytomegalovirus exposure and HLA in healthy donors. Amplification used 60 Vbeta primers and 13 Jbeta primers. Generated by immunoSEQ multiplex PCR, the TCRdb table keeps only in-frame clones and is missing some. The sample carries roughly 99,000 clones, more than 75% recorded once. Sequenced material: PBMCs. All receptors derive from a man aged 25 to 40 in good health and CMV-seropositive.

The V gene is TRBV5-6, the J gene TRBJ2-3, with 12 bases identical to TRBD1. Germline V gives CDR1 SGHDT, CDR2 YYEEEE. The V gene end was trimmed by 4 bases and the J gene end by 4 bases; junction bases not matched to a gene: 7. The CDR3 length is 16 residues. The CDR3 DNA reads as TGTGCCAGCAGCATCGGGACAGGGGGCGCCGCAGATACGCAGTATTTT. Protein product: CASSIGTGGAADTQYF.

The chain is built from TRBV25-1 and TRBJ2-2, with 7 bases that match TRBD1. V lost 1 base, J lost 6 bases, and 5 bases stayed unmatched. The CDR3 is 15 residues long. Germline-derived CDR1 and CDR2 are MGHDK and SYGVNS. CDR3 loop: CASSEWGTGAGELFF. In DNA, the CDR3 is TGTGCCAGCAGTGAATGGGGAACAGGGGCCGGGGAGCTGTTTTTT.

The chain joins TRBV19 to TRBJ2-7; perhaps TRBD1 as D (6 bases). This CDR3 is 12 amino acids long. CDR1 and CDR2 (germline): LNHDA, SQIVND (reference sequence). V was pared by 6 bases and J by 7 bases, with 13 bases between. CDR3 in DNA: TGTGCCAGTAGCGACACCAGGGGAGAGCAGTACTTC. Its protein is CASSDTRGEQYF.

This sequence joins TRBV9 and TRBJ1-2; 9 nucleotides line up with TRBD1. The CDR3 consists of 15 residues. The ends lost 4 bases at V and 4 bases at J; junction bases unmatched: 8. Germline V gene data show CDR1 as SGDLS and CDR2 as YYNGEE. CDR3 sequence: CASSNQQGAGYGYTF. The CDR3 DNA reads TGTGCCAGCAGCAATCAACAGGGGGCTGGCTATGGCTACACCTTC.

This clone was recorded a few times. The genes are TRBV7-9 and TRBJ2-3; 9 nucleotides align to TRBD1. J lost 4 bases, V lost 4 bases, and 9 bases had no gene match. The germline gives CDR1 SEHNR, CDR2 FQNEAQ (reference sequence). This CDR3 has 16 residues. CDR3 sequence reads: CASSSVTQGAADTQYF. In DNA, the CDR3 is TGTGCCAGCAGCTCAGTCACACAGGGGGCGGCAGATACGCAGTATTTT.

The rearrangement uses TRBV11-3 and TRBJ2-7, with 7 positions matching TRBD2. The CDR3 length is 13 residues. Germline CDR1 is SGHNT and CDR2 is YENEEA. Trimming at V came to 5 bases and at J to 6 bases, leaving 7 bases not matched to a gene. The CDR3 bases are TGTGCCAGCAGCCCACACCGCGGGAGCGAGCAGTACTTC. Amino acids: CASSPHRGSEQYF.

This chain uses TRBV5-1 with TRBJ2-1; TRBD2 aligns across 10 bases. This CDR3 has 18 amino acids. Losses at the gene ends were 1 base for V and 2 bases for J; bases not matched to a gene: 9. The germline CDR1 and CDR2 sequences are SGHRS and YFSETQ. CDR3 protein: CASSLYGLTSGPYNEQFF. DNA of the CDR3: TGCGCCAGCAGCTTGTATGGGTTGACTAGCGGGCCCTACAATGAGCAGTTCTTC.

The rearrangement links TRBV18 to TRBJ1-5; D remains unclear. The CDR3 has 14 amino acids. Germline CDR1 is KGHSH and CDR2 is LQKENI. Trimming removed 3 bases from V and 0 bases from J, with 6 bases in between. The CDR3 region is CASSPRVSNQPQHF. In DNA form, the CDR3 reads TGTGCCAGCTCACCGCGAGTTAGCAATCAGCCCCAGCATTTT.

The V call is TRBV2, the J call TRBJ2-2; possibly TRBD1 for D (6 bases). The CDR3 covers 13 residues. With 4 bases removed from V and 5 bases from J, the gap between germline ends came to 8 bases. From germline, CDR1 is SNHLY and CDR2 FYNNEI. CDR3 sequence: CASSGTATGELFF. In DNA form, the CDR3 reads TGTGCCAGCAGTGGGACAGCTACCGGGGAGCTGTTTTTT.

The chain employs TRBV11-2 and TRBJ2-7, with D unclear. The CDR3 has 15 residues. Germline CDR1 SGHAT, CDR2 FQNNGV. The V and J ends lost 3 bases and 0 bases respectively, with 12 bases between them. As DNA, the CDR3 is TGTGCCAGCAGCTTGCGAACGAGGAGCTCCTACGAGCAGTACTTC. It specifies CASSLRTRSSYEQYF.

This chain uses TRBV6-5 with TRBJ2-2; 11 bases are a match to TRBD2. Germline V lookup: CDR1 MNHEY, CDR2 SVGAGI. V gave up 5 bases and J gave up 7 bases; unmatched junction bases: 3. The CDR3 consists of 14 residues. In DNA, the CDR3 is TGTGCCAGCAGTCCGACTAGCGGGGACGGGGAGCTGTTTTTT. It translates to CASSPTSGDGELFF.

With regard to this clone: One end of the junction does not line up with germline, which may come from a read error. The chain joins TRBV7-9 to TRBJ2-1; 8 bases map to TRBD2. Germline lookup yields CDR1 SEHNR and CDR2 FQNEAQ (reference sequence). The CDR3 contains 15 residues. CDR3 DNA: TGTTCCAGCAGACTAACGGGGGGGGGATACAATGAGCAGTTCTTC. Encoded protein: CSSRLTGGGYNEQFF.

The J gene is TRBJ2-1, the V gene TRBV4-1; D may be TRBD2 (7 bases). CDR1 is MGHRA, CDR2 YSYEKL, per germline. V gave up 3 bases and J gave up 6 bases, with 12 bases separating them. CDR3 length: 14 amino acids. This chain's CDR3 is CASSQRGGGNEQFF. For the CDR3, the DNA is TGCGCCAGCAGCCAGAGGGGGGGTGGCAATGAGCAGTTCTTC.

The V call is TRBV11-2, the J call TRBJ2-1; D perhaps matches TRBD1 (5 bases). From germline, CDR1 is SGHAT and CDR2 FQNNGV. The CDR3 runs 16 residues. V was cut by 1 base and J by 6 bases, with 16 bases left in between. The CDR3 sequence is CASSLVGLSPGNEQFF. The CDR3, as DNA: TGTGCCAGCAGCTTAGTGGGGCTGTCACCCGGCAATGAGCAGTTCTTC.

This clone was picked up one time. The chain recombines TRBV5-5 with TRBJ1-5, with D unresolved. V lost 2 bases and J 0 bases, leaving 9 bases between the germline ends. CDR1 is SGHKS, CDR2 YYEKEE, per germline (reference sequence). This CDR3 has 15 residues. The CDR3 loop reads CASSLYSYSNQPQHF. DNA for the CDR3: TGTGCCAGCAGCTTATACAGTTATAGCAATCAGCCCCAGCATTTT.